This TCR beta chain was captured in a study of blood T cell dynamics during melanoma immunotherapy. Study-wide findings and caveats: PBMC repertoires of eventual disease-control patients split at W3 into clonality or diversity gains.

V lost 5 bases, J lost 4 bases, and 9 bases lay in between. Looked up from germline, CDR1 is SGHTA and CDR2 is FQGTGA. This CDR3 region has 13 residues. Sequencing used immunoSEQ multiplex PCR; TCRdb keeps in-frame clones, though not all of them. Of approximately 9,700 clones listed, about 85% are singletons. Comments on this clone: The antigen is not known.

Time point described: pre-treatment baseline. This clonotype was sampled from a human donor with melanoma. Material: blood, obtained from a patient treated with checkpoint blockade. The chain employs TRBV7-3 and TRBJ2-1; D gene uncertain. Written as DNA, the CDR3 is TGTGCCAGCAGCCCTTCCTCGTACAATGAGCAGTTCTTC. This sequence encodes CASSPSSYNEQFF.